This T cell receptor (beta chain) was captured in a study of blood T cells in healthy people across ages. Donor samples were obtained from healthy Caucasian individuals from Russia, aged 6 to 90. Around 10 milliliters was the volume of peripheral blood drawn from each donor. Alongside a J-beta primer mix, a sample-barcoded 5' primer served in a second PCR lasting 7 to 11 cycles. Through a template-switch adaptor with 12 random nucleotides, each cDNA molecule received a tag. TCRdb reprocessed the 5' RACE reads with MiXCR, giving one entry per CDR3 protein. The repertoire holds 700,000 to 950,000 distinct CDR3 sequences, roughly 45% seen once, with around 20% in the top ten. Findings and caveats of the study: Long-lived donors exceeded aged donors in naive CD4+ cells and diversity.

The CDR3 has 14 amino acids. V shed 7 bases, J shed 3 bases, and the junction held 8 bases outside the gene matches. Germline V gene sequence: CDR1 MNHNY, CDR2 SVGAGI (reference sequence). Concerning this clonotype: Its antigen remains unidentified.

The chain joins TRBV6-6 to TRBJ2-7; 8 bases are a match to TRBD1. Specimen: blood. This sequence was found in an older woman in good health. In DNA form, the CDR3 reads TGTGCCAGCATCAACCGGGACAGGAACTACGAGCAGTACTTC. This codes for CASINRDRNYEQYF.